This T cell receptor beta chain was obtained from a study of blood T cells in healthy people across ages. A second PCR, run for about 7 to 11 cycles, used a sample-barcoded 5' primer plus a J-beta primer mix. Each single sample gave us at least 2.5 million CDR3-containing paired-end reads. TCRdb re-called the 5' RACE reads through MiXCR, storing one row per CDR3 protein. The sample carries approximately 1,000,000 distinct CDR3 sequences, 40% to 50% recorded once. This clonotype has only one observation. Its target is not known. Donor samples were obtained from healthy Caucasian individuals from Russia, aged roughly 6 to 95. General observations from the study: With unsorted PBMCs, a conclusive comparison of naive versus antigen-experienced cells was not possible. Age showed a roughly linear inverse relationship with TCR beta diversity per million T cells.

The V gene lost 4 bases and the J gene lost 1 base, with 7 bases spanning the gap. CDR3 size: 12 residues. From germline, CDR1 is SQVTM and CDR2 ANQGSEA. Material for sequencing was blood. This clonotype was obtained from a woman aged 60-75 years in good health. The V gene is TRBV29-1, the J gene TRBJ1-1; no firm D call. CDR3 residues: CSVVSTNTEAFF. CDR3 bases: TGCAGCGTTGTTTCTACGAACACTGAAGCTTTCTTT.